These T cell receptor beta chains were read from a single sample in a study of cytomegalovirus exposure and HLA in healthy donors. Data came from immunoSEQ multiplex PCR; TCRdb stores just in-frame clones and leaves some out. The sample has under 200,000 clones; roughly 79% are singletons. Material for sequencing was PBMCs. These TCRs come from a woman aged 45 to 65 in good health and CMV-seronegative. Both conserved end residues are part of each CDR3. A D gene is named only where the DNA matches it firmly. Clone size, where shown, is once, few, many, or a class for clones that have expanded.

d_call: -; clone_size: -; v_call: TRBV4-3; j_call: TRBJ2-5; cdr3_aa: CASSQGPGRQETQYF; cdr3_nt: TGCGCCAGCAGCCAAGGCCCAGGGCGCCAAGAGACCCAGTACTTC
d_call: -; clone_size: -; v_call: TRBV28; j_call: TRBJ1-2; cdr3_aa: CASGGANYGYTF; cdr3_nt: TGTGCCAGCGGGGGGGCAAACTATGGCTACACCTTC
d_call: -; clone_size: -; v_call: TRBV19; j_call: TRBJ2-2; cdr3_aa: CASTLQGLTSTGELFF; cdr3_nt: TGTGCCAGTACCCTACAGGGACTAACCTCCACCGGGGAGCTGTTTTTT
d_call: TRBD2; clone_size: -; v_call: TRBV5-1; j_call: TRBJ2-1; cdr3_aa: CASSLAGTSGSRKNEQFF; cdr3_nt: TGCGCCAGCAGCTTGGCCGGGACTAGCGGGAGTAGGAAAAATGAGCAGTTCTTC
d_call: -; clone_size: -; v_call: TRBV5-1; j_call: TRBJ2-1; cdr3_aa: CASSSLGGASVNEQFF; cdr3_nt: TGCGCCAGCAGCTCTTTAGGGGGAGCTTCAGTGAATGAGCAGTTCTTC
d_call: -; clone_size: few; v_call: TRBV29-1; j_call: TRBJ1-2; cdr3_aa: CSVPVRGHGGYTF; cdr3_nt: TGCAGCGTCCCGGTGCGGGGTCATGGTGGCTACACCTTC
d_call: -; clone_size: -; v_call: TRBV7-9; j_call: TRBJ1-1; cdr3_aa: CASSPRNSVNTEAFF; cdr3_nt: TGTGCCAGCAGCCCTCGAAATAGTGTGAACACTGAAGCTTTCTTT
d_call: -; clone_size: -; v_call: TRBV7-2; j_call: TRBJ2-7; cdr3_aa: CASSRTISSYEQYF; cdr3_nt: TGTGCCAGCAGCCGTACGATCAGCTCCTACGAGCAGTACTTC
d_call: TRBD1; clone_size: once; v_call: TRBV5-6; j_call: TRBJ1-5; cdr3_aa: CASSLRTTGNSNQPQHF; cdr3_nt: TGTGCCAGCAGCTTGCGAACGACAGGGAATAGCAATCAGCCCCAGCATTTT
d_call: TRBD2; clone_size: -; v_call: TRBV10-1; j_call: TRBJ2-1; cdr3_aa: CASSESLASGSSYNEQFF; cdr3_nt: TGCGCCAGCAGTGAATCCTTGGCTAGCGGGAGCTCCTACAATGAGCAGTTCTTC
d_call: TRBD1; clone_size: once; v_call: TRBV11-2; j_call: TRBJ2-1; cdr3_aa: CASSARQGGYNEQFF; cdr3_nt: TGTGCCAGCAGCGCCAGACAGGGGGGTTACAATGAGCAGTTCTTC
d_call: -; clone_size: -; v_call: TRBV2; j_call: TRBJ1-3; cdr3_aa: CASSGGAGPGNTIYF; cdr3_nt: TGTGCCAGCAGTGGTGGGGCAGGGCCTGGAAACACCATATATTTT
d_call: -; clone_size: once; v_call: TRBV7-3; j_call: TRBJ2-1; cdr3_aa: CASSPQTTGYNEQFF; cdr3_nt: TGTGCCAGCAGCCCGCAAACAACAGGGTACAATGAGCAGTTCTTC
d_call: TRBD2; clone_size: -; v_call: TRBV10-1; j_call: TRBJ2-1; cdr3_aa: CARDRGGRASEQFF; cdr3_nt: TGCGCCAGAGATCGTGGCGGGAGGGCCTCTGAGCAGTTCTTC
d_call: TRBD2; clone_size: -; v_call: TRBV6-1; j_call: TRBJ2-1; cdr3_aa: CASTTSGNNYNEQFF; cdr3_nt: TGTGCCAGCACCACTAGCGGGAACAACTACAATGAGCAGTTCTTC
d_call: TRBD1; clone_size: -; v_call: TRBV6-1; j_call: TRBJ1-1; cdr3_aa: CASSATGVNTEAFF; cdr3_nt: TGTGCCAGCAGTGCGACAGGGGTGAACACTGAAGCTTTCTTT
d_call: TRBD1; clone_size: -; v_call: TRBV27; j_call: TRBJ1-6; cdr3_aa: CASSPRDRGTSPLHF; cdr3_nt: TGTGCCAGCAGTCCGCGGGACAGGGGGACTTCACCCCTCCACTTT
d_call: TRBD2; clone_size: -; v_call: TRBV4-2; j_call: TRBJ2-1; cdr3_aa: CASSHYGLAGGSEQFF; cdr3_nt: TGTGCCAGCAGCCATTACGGACTAGCGGGGGGTAGTGAGCAGTTCTTC
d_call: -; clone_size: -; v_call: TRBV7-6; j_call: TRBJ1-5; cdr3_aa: CASSPDYNQPQHF; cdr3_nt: TGTGCCAGCAGCCCGGACTACAATCAGCCCCAGCATTTT
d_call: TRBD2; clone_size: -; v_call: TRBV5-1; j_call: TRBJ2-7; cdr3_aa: CASSPRGSGRVYEQYF; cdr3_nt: TGCGCCAGCAGCCCCCGGGGTAGCGGGAGAGTCTACGAGCAGTACTTC
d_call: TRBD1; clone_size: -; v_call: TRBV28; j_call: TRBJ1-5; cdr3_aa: CASSIGQGFQPQHF; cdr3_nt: TGTGCCAGCAGCATCGGACAGGGCTTTCAGCCCCAGCATTTT
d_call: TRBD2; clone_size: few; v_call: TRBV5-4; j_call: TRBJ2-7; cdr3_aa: CASSLELAGDYEQYF; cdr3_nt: TGTGCCAGCAGCTTGGAACTAGCGGGAGACTACGAGCAGTACTTC
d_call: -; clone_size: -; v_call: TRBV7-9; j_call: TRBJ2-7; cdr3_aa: CASSLGGGDEQYF; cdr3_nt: TGTGCCAGCAGCTTAGGTGGAGGGGACGAGCAGTACTTC
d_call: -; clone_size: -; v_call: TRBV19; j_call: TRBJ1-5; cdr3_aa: CASSIGDHQPQHF; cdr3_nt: TGTGCCAGTAGTATCGGGGATCATCAGCCCCAGCATTTT
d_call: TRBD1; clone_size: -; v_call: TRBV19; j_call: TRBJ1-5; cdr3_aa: CATGTGRAQPQHF; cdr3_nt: TGTGCCACAGGGACAGGGAGAGCTCAGCCCCAGCATTTT
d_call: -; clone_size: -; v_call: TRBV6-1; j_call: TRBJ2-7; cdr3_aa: CASSESHSSYEQYF; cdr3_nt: TGTGCCAGCAGTGAATCCCATAGCAGCTACGAGCAGTACTTC
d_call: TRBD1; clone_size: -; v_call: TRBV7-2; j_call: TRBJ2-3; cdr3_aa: CASTIAGGAADTQYF; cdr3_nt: TGTGCCAGCACCATTGCAGGGGGCGCCGCAGATACGCAGTATTTT
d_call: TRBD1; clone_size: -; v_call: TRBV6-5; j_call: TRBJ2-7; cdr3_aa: CASSKQGDEQYF; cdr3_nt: TGTGCCAGCAGTAAACAGGGGGACGAGCAGTACTTC
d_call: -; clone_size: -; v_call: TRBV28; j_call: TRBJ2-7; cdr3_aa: CASSLGAGVRDEQYF; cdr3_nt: TGTGCCAGCAGTTTAGGGGCTGGGGTTCGGGACGAGCAGTACTTC
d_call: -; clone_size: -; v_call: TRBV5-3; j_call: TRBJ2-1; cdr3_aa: CARSPPDEQFF; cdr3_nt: TGTGCCAGAAGCCCTCCGGATGAGCAGTTCTTC
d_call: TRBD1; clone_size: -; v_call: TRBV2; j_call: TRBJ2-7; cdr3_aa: CASSPGQGAYEQYF; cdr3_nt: TGTGCCAGCAGTCCGGGACAGGGGGCCTACGAGCAGTACTTC
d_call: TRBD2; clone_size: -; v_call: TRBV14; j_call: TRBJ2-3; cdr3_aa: CARSRGGGGTDTQYF; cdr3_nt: TGTGCCAGGTCCCGTGGGGGAGGGGGCACAGATACGCAGTATTTT